This TCR beta chain is drawn from a study of control samples from healthy donors and cancer patients. The CDR3 is 14 residues long. Germline lookup yields CDR1 GTSNPN and CDR2 SVGIG (reference sequence). Trimming stripped 2 bases from V and 0 bases from J, with 8 bases between. Some clones are missing from TCRdb's copy, which holds only in-frame ones; the method was immunoSEQ multiplex PCR. The data contain some 95,000 clones, around 88% of them singletons. V is TRBV30 and J is TRBJ2-1; D possibly matches TRBD1 or TRBD2 (5 bases each). What was sequenced was blood. The receptor comes from a man aged 25-45 years in good health. CDR3 coding DNA: TGTGCCTGGAGTAGAGGGACCTCCTACAATGAGCAGTTCTTC. Amino acid sequence: CAWSRGTSYNEQFF.